The next 25 T cell receptor beta chains were all read from a single sample in a study of T cells in localized non-small cell lung cancer. Profiling relied on immunoSEQ multiplex PCR, and the TCRdb table lists in-frame clones only, not all of them. The table has 2,500 or so clones, 20% to 25% seen once. Sequences were derived from normal lung tissue next to the tumor, sampled before any cancer treatment. The receptors derive from a female donor with stage II lung adenocarcinoma.

The V gene is TRBV14, the J gene TRBJ2-7; possibly TRBD2 for D (6 bases). This CDR3 contains 14 residues. CDR1 and CDR2 from the germline V gene are SGHDN and FVKESK. The V gene lost 4 bases and the J gene lost 8 bases, with 18 bases spanning the gap. The CDR3 DNA follows: TGTGCCAGCAGCCGCCCCGGGACTTTCCTGAAGCAGTACTTC. It translates to CASSRPGTFLKQYF.

The V call is TRBV15, the J call TRBJ2-3; unclear D gene. CDR3 length: 15 amino acids. Germline CDR1 and CDR2: LNHNV and YYDKDF (reference sequence). Trimming pared 0 bases from V and 0 bases from J, leaving 7 bases between. CDR3 sequence reads: CATSREGTSTDTQYF. Written as DNA, the CDR3 is TGTGCCACCAGCAGAGAGGGCACTAGCACAGATACGCAGTATTTT.

The chain links TRBV6-8 to TRBJ1-5; D may be TRBD1 (5 bases). The CDR3 has 15 amino acids. Trimming took off 6 bases at V and 1 base at J, with 13 bases between the two ends. From germline, CDR1 is MNHGY and CDR2 SAAAGT. DNA for the CDR3: TGTGCCAGCAGGGCCCCGGGACCGAGCAATCAGCCCCAGCATTTT. Amino acid sequence: CASRAPGPSNQPQHF.

This clone was seen only a few times. The CDR3 DNA reads TGTGCCAGTAGATCCCTAGCGGGAACCTACAATGAGCAGTTCTTC. Translated, it gives CASRSLAGTYNEQFF. V and J are TRBV19 and TRBJ2-1, with 9 bases aligning to TRBD2. Trimming cost V 6 bases and J 2 bases; bases outside gene matches: 5. Germline-derived CDR1 and CDR2 are LNHDA and SQIVND (reference sequence). This CDR3 spans 15 amino acids.

This clone is judged medium-sized (0.01 to 0.1%). This sequence joins TRBV11-3 and TRBJ2-1; 8 bases map to TRBD1. Germline trimming cut 5 bases from V and 13 bases from J; bases unmatched to any gene: 19. Germline assignment: CDR1 SGHNT and CDR2 YENEEA. The CDR3 contains 16 residues. The CDR3 spells CASSPLGQGVRDHQFF. The CDR3 coding sequence is TGTGCCAGCAGCCCCCTTGGACAGGGCGTAAGGGATCACCAGTTCTTC.

The chain carries TRBV18 and TRBJ2-3; unclear D gene. V was shortened by 2 bases and J by 1 base, with 7 bases between the two germline ends. The germline V gene encodes CDR1 KGHSH and CDR2 LQKENI. The CDR3 is made up of 14 amino acids. The CDR3 reads CASSPITGTDTQYF. In DNA form, the CDR3 reads TGTGCCAGCTCACCAATCACAGGCACAGATACGCAGTATTTT.

This chain uses TRBV6-8 with TRBJ1-1; 8 bases are a match to TRBD1. The germline V gene has CDR1 MNHGY and CDR2 SAAAGT. Unmatched junction bases numbered 16, after V lost 7 bases and J lost 6 bases. CDR3 length: 16 residues. CDR3 sequence (DNA): TGTGCCAGCACCCCCCCCAGGGGGCGCGAGTCCCCTGAAGCTTTCTTT. Translating gives CASTPPRGRESPEAFF.

The V call is TRBV6-1, the J call TRBJ2-5; 8 bases are a match to TRBD1. The CDR3 is made up of 14 amino acids. Looked up from germline, CDR1 is MNHNS and CDR2 is SASEGT. Trimming removed 1 base from V and 6 bases from J; junction bases left unmatched: 4. CDR3 sequence reads: CASSEGQGRQTQYF. Written as DNA, the CDR3 is TGTGCCAGCAGTGAAGGACAGGGGAGGCAGACCCAGTACTTC.

The gene calls are TRBV18 and TRBJ2-7; D possibly uses TRBD1 or TRBD2 (5 bases each). Germline CDR1 KGHSH, CDR2 LQKENI. The germline V and J ends were trimmed by 2 bases and 5 bases, with 7 bases remaining between them. This CDR3 has 12 amino acids. The CDR3 sequence: CASSPLGDEQYF. In DNA form, the CDR3 reads TGTGCCAGCTCACCATTGGGGGACGAGCAGTACTTC. Complete variable domain (other parts from reference TRBV18 and TRBJ2-7): NAGVMQNPRHLVRRRGQEARLRCSPMKGHSHVYWYRQLPEEGLKFMVYLQKENIIDESGMPKERFSAEFPKEGPSILRIQQVVRGDSAAYFCASSPLGDEQYFGPGTRLTVT.

This clone was seen a handful of times. The chain links TRBV11-3 to TRBJ2-5; 16 bases are a match to TRBD2. The CDR3 length is 19 residues. The V and J ends lost 1 base and 0 bases, in that order; junction bases with no gene match: 5. Per germline, CDR1 SGHNT and CDR2 YENEEA. CDR3 nucleotides: TGTGCCAGCAGCTTAGGCCCCGGGACTAGCGGGGGGGACCAAGAGACCCAGTACTTC. Its translation is CASSLGPGTSGGDQETQYF.

This chain links TRBV9 with TRBJ1-5, with D hard to call. The CDR3 contains 14 residues. Trimming stripped 0 bases from V and 2 bases from J, with 6 bases between. Germline V gene lookup returns CDR1 SGDLS and CDR2 YYNGEE. The CDR3: CASSVGKGNQPQHF. The CDR3 DNA reads TGTGCCAGCAGCGTAGGTAAAGGCAATCAGCCCCAGCATTTT.

Judged by abundance, this clone is medium-sized. V usage is TRBV11-3 and J usage is TRBJ2-2; 9 bases map to TRBD2. CDR1 and CDR2 (germline): SGHNT, YENEEA. The CDR3 totals 15 residues. The V gene end was trimmed by 8 bases and the J gene end by 2 bases; junction bases not matched to a gene: 6. The CDR3 sequence: CASRVAGVNTGELFF. CDR3 sequence (DNA): TGTGCCAGCCGGGTAGCGGGGGTTAACACCGGGGAGCTGTTTTTT.

The chain uses TRBV11-3 and TRBJ2-1; the D gene is possibly TRBD1 (5 bases). The CDR3 is made up of 15 amino acids. Trimming took off 5 bases at V and 5 bases at J, with 16 bases between the two ends. Germline CDR1 and CDR2: SGHNT and YENEEA. The CDR3 coding sequence is TGTGCCAGCAGCCCCGCTCCGACAGTAGACAATGAGCAGTTCTTC. As protein: CASSPAPTVDNEQFF. Full variable domain (rest looked up from reference TRBV11-3 and TRBJ2-1): EAGVVQSPRYKIIEKKQPVAFWCNPISGHNTLYWYLQNLGQGPELLIRYENEEAVDDSQLPKDRFSAERLKGVDSTLKIQPAELGDSAVYLCASSPAPTVDNEQFFGPGTRLTVL.

This clone turned up a few times. V and J are TRBV6-8 and TRBJ2-3; 9 bases align to TRBD1. Trimming at V came to 0 bases and at J to 5 bases, leaving 12 bases not matched to a gene. The CDR3 is 18 residues long. Germline V CDR1 and CDR2: MNHGY, SAAAGT. In DNA form, the CDR3 reads TGTGCCAGCAGTTACTCCCCCCCATCCGGGGACAGGGAAGATACGCAGTATTTT. Protein sequence: CASSYSPPSGDREDTQYF.

This clone was picked up one time. The gene calls are TRBV12-5 and TRBJ2-2; D remains ambiguous. CDR1 is LGHNT and CDR2 is FRNRAP in the germline V gene. V lost 2 bases to trimming and J lost 6 bases, with 10 bases between them. The CDR3 runs to 14 residues. CDR3 nucleotides: TGTGCTAGTGGTTTGCTAAGCGAGGCCGGGGAGCTGTTTTTT. The encoded protein is CASGLLSEAGELFF.

This clone was picked up a small number of times. CDR3 in amino acids: CASSLTGGVREKLFF. The CDR3 nucleotides read TGTGCCAGCAGCCTTACAGGGGGCGTGCGGGAAAAACTGTTTTTT. This rearrangement joins TRBV11-3 to TRBJ1-4, with 9 bases identical to TRBD1. V shed 5 bases and J 8 bases; nucleotides not matched to a gene: 9. CDR3 length: 15 residues. The germline V gene has CDR1 SGHNT and CDR2 YENEEA. Looking up the rest from reference TRBV11-3 and TRBJ1-4 gives the full variable domain: EAGVVQSPRYKIIEKKQPVAFWCNPISGHNTLYWYLQNLGQGPELLIRYENEEAVDDSQLPKDRFSAERLKGVDSTLKIQPAELGDSAVYLCASSLTGGVREKLFFGSGTQLSVL.

Written as DNA, the CDR3 is TGTGCCAGCTCAGGGGACGCCGGGGAATACGAGCAGTACTTC. Amino acid sequence: CASSGDAGEYEQYF. This chain links TRBV18 with TRBJ2-7; perhaps D is TRBD1 or TRBD2 (5 bases each). The CDR3 loop spans 14 amino acids. Trimming took 5 bases from V and 4 from J, leaving 15 bases between them. Germline V gene data show CDR1 as KGHSH and CDR2 as LQKENI.

This chain joins TRBV9 and TRBJ1-4, with D possibly matching TRBD1 (5 bases). CDR3 length: 16 residues. Germline values: CDR1 SGDLS, CDR2 YYNGEE. Trimming removed 2 bases from V and 7 bases from J, with 18 bases in between. CDR3: CASSVSSSSQGEKLFF. CDR3 coding DNA: TGTGCCAGCAGCGTCTCATCCTCCAGTCAGGGTGAAAAACTGTTTTTT.

The chain has TRBV25-1 and TRBJ1-2; D not resolved. The germline gives CDR1 MGHDK, CDR2 SYGVNS. The CDR3 has 13 amino acids. V was trimmed by 4 bases and J by 2 bases, leaving 8 bases between them. The CDR3: CASSGDLNYGYTF. The CDR3 DNA follows: TGTGCCAGCAGTGGAGACTTAAACTATGGCTACACCTTC.

The chain combines TRBV5-1 with TRBJ2-3; 9 bases line up with TRBD1. J lost 4 bases, V lost 0 bases, and 9 bases had no gene match. The CDR3 extends over 17 amino acids. The germline CDR1 and CDR2 sequences are SGHRS and YFSETQ. CDR3 in DNA: TGCGCCAGCAGCTTGGCCAGTTTGGGACAGGGAGCAGATACGCAGTATTTT. It encodes CASSLASLGQGADTQYF.

This clone was seen only a few times. This sequence joins TRBV29-1 and TRBJ1-3; D may be TRBD1 (5 bases). Germline assignment: CDR1 SQVTM and CDR2 ANQGSEA. Trimming took 1 base from V and 0 from J, leaving 16 bases between them. The CDR3 is 17 amino acids. The CDR3 reads CSVEGSADKLSGNTIYF. CDR3 nucleotide sequence: TGCAGCGTTGAAGGTTCAGCGGACAAGCTCTCTGGAAACACCATATATTTT.

This clone was counted only a few times. This chain uses TRBV11-3 with TRBJ1-5; D gene ambiguous. Trimming removed 5 bases at V and 1 base at J, with 12 bases between. CDR3 length equals 15 residues. Germline assignment: CDR1 SGHNT and CDR2 YENEEA. Here the CDR3 reads CASSPGDGSNQPQHF. In nucleotides, the CDR3 is TGTGCCAGCAGCCCCGGAGACGGCAGCAATCAGCCCCAGCATTTT. The variable domain in full, completed from reference TRBV11-3 and TRBJ1-5, reads EAGVVQSPRYKIIEKKQPVAFWCNPISGHNTLYWYLQNLGQGPELLIRYENEEAVDDSQLPKDRFSAERLKGVDSTLKIQPAELGDSAVYLCASSPGDGSNQPQHFGDGTRLSIL.

In this sample, this clone turned up a few times. The chain is built from TRBV9 and TRBJ2-7; tentative D call: TRBD1 (5 bases). This CDR3 has 15 amino acids. The germline gives CDR1 SGDLS, CDR2 YYNGEE. V shed 4 bases and J shed 4 bases, with 18 bases lying between them. The CDR3 sequence: CASSPEGQGRYEQYF. Here the CDR3 DNA reads TGTGCCAGCAGCCCCGAAGGTCAGGGAAGGTACGAGCAGTACTTC.

This clone was picked up a small number of times. V is TRBV19 and J is TRBJ2-5; D is possibly TRBD2 (6 bases). CDR3 size: 13 residues. V lost 7 bases to trimming and J lost 7 bases, with 16 bases between them. CDR1 and CDR2 from the germline V gene are LNHDA and SQIVND (reference sequence). The CDR3 coding sequence is TGTGCCAGTAAACAGACCTGGAGGGGGACCCAGTACTTC. It encodes CASKQTWRGTQYF.

This rearrangement joins TRBV18 to TRBJ2-7; D is unclear. Germline lookup yields CDR1 KGHSH and CDR2 LQKENI. V was shortened by 5 bases and J by 2 bases, with 10 bases between the two germline ends. The length of the CDR3 is 13 residues. Here the CDR3 reads CASSSISAYEQYF. CDR3 bases: TGTGCCAGCTCATCTATTTCAGCCTACGAGCAGTACTTC.